These 8 T cell receptor beta chains originate from one sample sequenced in a study of PD-1 blockade in mismatch repair-deficient tumors. The table came from immunoSEQ multiplex PCR; TCRdb's copy has only in-frame clones and leaves some out. The sample contains about 130,000 clones, around nine tenths of which appear only once. Sequenced here: peripheral blood, sampled approximately 70 weeks after starting pembrolizumab. Every receptor here comes from an adult with mismatch repair-deficient cancer.

The chain couples TRBV25-1 to TRBJ2-1; tentative D call: TRBD2 (7 bases). Trimming pared 1 base from V and 9 bases from J, leaving 19 bases between. The CDR3 is 16 residues long. Germline V gene sequence: CDR1 MGHDK, CDR2 SYGVNS. The CDR3 loop reads CASSEWGGYKGAEQFF. The CDR3 nucleotides are TGTGCCAGCAGTGAATGGGGGGGCTACAAGGGAGCTGAGCAGTTCTTC.

V and J are TRBV7-9 and TRBJ2-7; 7 bases line up with TRBD2. Germline-derived CDR1 and CDR2 are SEHNR and FQNEAQ (reference sequence). J was trimmed by 6 bases and V by 11 bases; bases with no gene match: 13. This CDR3 is built from 13 residues. The CDR3, as DNA: TGTGCCGTTCGACGGGACTACCAAACCGAGCAGTACTTC. Protein sequence: CAVRRDYQTEQYF.

This rearrangement joins TRBV11-3 to TRBJ2-3; 7 positions match TRBD2. V trimming: 5 bases; J trimming: 0 bases; junction bases outside the gene matches: 11. This CDR3 has 17 residues. Germline lookup yields CDR1 SGHNT and CDR2 YENEEA. The CDR3 DNA follows: TGTGCCAGCAGCCCACGGGTCGGGGGGACTAGCACAGATACGCAGTATTTT. Its protein product is CASSPRVGGTSTDTQYF.

The rearrangement joins TRBV7-2 to TRBJ1-5; D may be TRBD1 (5 bases). The CDR3 spans 15 residues. Per the germline V gene, CDR1 is SGHTA and CDR2 is FQGNSA. V lost 5 bases and J lost 0, with 11 bases in between. The CDR3 loop reads CASSPTVYSNQPQHF. Written as DNA, the CDR3 is TGTGCCAGCAGCCCGACAGTTTATAGCAATCAGCCCCAGCATTTT.

V gene TRBV9 combines with J gene TRBJ2-2; D call uncertain. This CDR3 spans 14 amino acids. Germline values: CDR1 SGDLS, CDR2 YYNGEE. V lost 0 bases, J lost 4 bases, and 7 bases lay in between. For the CDR3, the DNA is TGTGCCAGCAGCGTAGGACTCCTCACCGGGGAGCTGTTTTTT. Its translation: CASSVGLLTGELFF.

This chain uses TRBV27 with TRBJ2-7; 11 positions agree with TRBD1. Germline V lookup: CDR1 MNHEY, CDR2 SMNVEV (reference sequence). This CDR3 is built from 16 residues. The V segment lost 5 bases and the J segment 1 base; nucleotides outside the gene matches: 7. CDR3: CASSAGQGAVSYEQYF. CDR3 sequence (DNA): TGTGCCAGCAGTGCCGGACAGGGGGCGGTGTCCTACGAGCAGTACTTC.

The genes are TRBV20-1 and TRBJ2-3; D gene unclear. CDR1 is DFQATT, CDR2 SNEGSKA, per germline (reference sequence). The CDR3 has 11 amino acids. Trimming removed 4 bases at V and 5 bases at J, with 7 bases between. The CDR3 loop is CSAILRDTQYF. The CDR3 bases are TGCAGTGCTATCTTGAGAGATACGCAGTATTTT.

A few counts support this clone. This rearrangement joins TRBV4-1 to TRBJ2-7; 9 bases are a match to TRBD1. The CDR3 runs 15 residues. V dropped 1 base and J dropped 3; count of bases not matched to a gene: 4. Germline CDR1 is MGHRA and CDR2 is YSYEKL. This CDR3 reads CASSQVGTGHYEQYF. CDR3 in DNA: TGCGCCAGCAGCCAAGTCGGGACAGGGCACTACGAGCAGTACTTC.